A single TCR beta chain is shown here with its context. The target antigen is unknown. This entry belongs to a study of cytomegalovirus exposure and HLA in healthy donors. Turning to the study itself: Samples from HLA-typed donors yielded approximately 80 million unique TCRs in an early data release.

PCR employed 60 Vbeta and 13 Jbeta primers. This table comes from immunoSEQ multiplex PCR, and its TCRdb copy is limited to in-frame clones, with some not included. The sample shows about 140,000 clones, roughly 66% of them seen only once. Likely unrecorded immune exposures existed in these nominally healthy donors. Study results and caveats: It was reported that TCR beta sequences correctly inferred the HLA-A and HLA-B alleles for most subjects. Earlier analysis yielded a pattern in which most TCR beta V segments were productive about 90% or about 30% of the time.

Unmatched junction bases numbered 2, after V lost 3 bases and J lost 4 bases. Per germline, CDR1 SGHAT and CDR2 FQNNGV. The CDR3 covers 14 residues. This receptor was identified in a woman aged 55-70 years in good health and CMV-seronegative. The chain joins TRBV11-2 to TRBJ2-3; 9 bases agree with TRBD1. The sequenced sample consisted of PBMCs. The CDR3 loop is CASSLDRGPDTQYF. Here the CDR3 DNA reads TGTGCCAGCAGCTTGGACAGGGGCCCAGATACGCAGTATTTT.